Listed here are 10 T cell receptor beta chains from one sample, sequenced in a study of blood T cell repertoires in COVID-19. The method was immunoSEQ multiplex PCR; TCRdb's version includes in-frame clones alone and lacks a portion of them. The profile shows roughly 60,000 clones, more than 65% of them singletons. The sequenced sample consisted of peripheral blood. The receptors stem from a woman in her sixties or seventies with acute or convalescent COVID-19.

In its sample, this clone was seen once. J is TRBJ1-6 and V is TRBV30; D is perhaps TRBD1 (6 bases). Per germline, CDR1 GTSNPN and CDR2 SVGIG (reference sequence). The V end was cut by 4 bases, the J end by 8 bases, with 12 bases between. The CDR3 loop spans 13 amino acids. CDR3 DNA sequence: TGTGCCTGGACAGGACAGACGGATTCACCCCTCCACTTT. It is translated as CAWTGQTDSPLHF.

V is TRBV4-2 and J is TRBJ2-5; the match to TRBD2 covers 14 bases. Germline CDR1 is LGHNA and CDR2 is YNFKEQ. The V and J ends lost 1 base and 3 bases, in that order; junction bases with no gene match: 1. The CDR3 has 16 amino acids. CDR3 region: CASSQGLAGGEETQYF. For the CDR3, the DNA is TGTGCCAGCAGCCAAGGACTAGCGGGGGGGGAAGAGACCCAGTACTTC.

V gene TRBV5-1 combines with J gene TRBJ1-1; D is possibly TRBD1 (6 bases). The CDR3 covers 18 residues. CDR1 is SGHRS, CDR2 YFSETQ, per germline. V dropped 4 bases and J dropped 1 base, with 23 bases sitting between them. In nucleotides, the CDR3 is TGCGCCAGCAGCCTAAACCTCAGGGGAAGCAGCCAGAACACTGAAGCTTTCTTT. This codes for CASSLNLRGSSQNTEAFF.

The CDR3 DNA is TGCGCCAGCAGCCCCAGGGACTCTACAGATACGCAGTATTTT. Its translation is CASSPRDSTDTQYF. V usage is TRBV5-1 and J usage is TRBJ2-3, with TRBD2 as a possible D gene (6 bases). CDR3 length equals 14 residues. Germline CDR1 is SGHRS and CDR2 is YFSETQ. V was trimmed by 4 bases and J by 3 bases, leaving 12 bases between them.

This clone was observed a single time. The V gene is TRBV5-1, the J gene TRBJ1-4; 8 bases align to TRBD1. The germline gives CDR1 SGHRS, CDR2 YFSETQ. The CDR3 runs to 16 residues. V lost 5 bases and J lost 8; bases outside the gene matches: 14. The CDR3 region has the DNA TGCGCCAGCAGTTCCTCAAGCAGGGGGCAAGGGGAAAAACTGTTTTTT. Translation: CASSSSSRGQGEKLFF.

This sequence joins TRBV3-1 (or the pseudogene TRBV3-2) and TRBJ1-1; D gene uncertain. V gave up 4 bases and J gave up 6 bases, with 15 bases separating them. This CDR3 contains 14 residues. Germline CDR1 is LGHDT and CDR2 is YNNKEL (reference sequence). The CDR3 DNA reads as TGTGCCAGCAGCCCTACGGCGGGCCCCCCTGAAGCTTTCTTT. Protein sequence: CASSPTAGPPEAFF.

CDR3: CASSLSGPPYGYTF. CDR3 nucleotides: TGTGCCAGCAGCTTGTCAGGGCCTCCCTATGGCTACACCTTC. The rearrangement links TRBV11-2 to TRBJ1-2; possibly TRBD1 for D (5 bases). The CDR3 runs to 14 residues. The germline CDR1 and CDR2 sequences are SGHAT and FQNNGV. V was trimmed by 3 bases and J by 4 bases, leaving 12 bases between them.

The DNA for the CDR3 is TGTGCCAGCAGTGCCACCAGGGGGCGGTACGACACTGAAGCTTTCTTT. Encoded protein: CASSATRGRYDTEAFF. The chain joins TRBV6-1 to TRBJ1-1; TRBD1 agrees at 8 bases. Germline V CDR1 and CDR2: MNHNS, SASEGT. The CDR3 runs to 16 residues. V lost 4 bases, J lost 3 bases, and 10 bases stayed unmatched.

The chain has TRBV18 and TRBJ1-1; D unresolved. Germline CDR1 and CDR2: KGHSH and LQKENI. The CDR3 contains 14 residues. With 3 bases removed from V and 0 bases from J, the gap between germline ends came to 8 bases. CDR3 in DNA: TGTGCCAGCTCACCTACGTCGGTGAACACTGAAGCTTTCTTT. Residues: CASSPTSVNTEAFF.

Only a few counts were recorded for this clone. This chain joins TRBV3-1 (or the pseudogene TRBV3-2) and TRBJ2-3; D possibly corresponds to TRBD2 (5 bases). Trimming shortened V by 1 base and J by 3 bases, and 8 bases separated the two germline ends. The CDR3 runs 14 residues. Germline CDR1 LGHDT, CDR2 YNNKEL (reference sequence). The CDR3 reads CASSQGGWTDTQYF. As DNA, the CDR3 is TGTGCCAGCAGCCAAGGAGGGTGGACAGATACGCAGTATTTT.